The 15 T cell receptor beta chains reported below all come from one sample, sequenced in a study of T-cell reconstitution after alpha-beta-depleted transplantation in children. As it was prepared, the TCRbeta library received unique molecular identifiers. TCRdb passed the PCR reads through MiXCR, listing each CDR3 protein once. The sample records a few hundred thousand distinct CDR3 sequences, about 12% being singletons. The material was PBMCs from the stem cell graft donor, obtained from the stem cell graft. These receptors were collected from a human donor who donated a stem cell graft to a child with combined immunodeficiency.

On this clonotype: The missing conserved phenylalanine or tryptophan at the end of this CDR3 makes a read error likely. The V call is TRBV4-3, the J call TRBJ1-1, with 8 bases aligning to TRBD1. From germline, CDR1 is LGHNA and CDR2 YSLEER. The CDR3 spans 15 residues. The ends lost 1 base at V and 4 bases at J; junction bases unmatched: 5. The CDR3 spells CASSQAGGGSTEAFC. CDR3 sequence (DNA): TGCGCCAGCAGCCAAGCAGGGGGCGGTAGCACTGAAGCTTTCTGT.

This clonotype was recorded at least ten times. The chain has TRBV7-9 and TRBJ1-6; D is uncertain. Trimming stripped 5 bases from V and 15 bases from J, with 11 bases between. This CDR3 has 11 amino acids. Germline CDR1 reads SEHNR; CDR2 reads FQNEAQ (reference sequence). This CDR3 is CASSINTSLHF. The CDR3 nucleotides read TGTGCCAGCAGCATCAACACAAGCCTCCACTTT.

This clonotype was recorded a few times. The CDR3 region has the DNA TGTGCCAGCAGTCCGGACAGGGGTTCGCAAGAGACCCAGTACTTC. This translates into CASSPDRGSQETQYF. This chain uses TRBV12-3 or TRBV12-4 with TRBJ2-5; 9 bases are shared with TRBD1. V lost 5 bases and J lost 2; bases outside the gene matches: 6. CDR3 size: 15 residues.

There are a few counts of this clonotype. The chain recombines TRBV20-1 with TRBJ2-5; 7 positions match TRBD1. Germline CDR1 DFQATT, CDR2 SNEGSKA (reference sequence). Trimming took 6 bases from V and 5 from J; bases not matched to a gene: 9. This CDR3 region has 13 residues. The CDR3 DNA sequence: TGCAGTGCCGCTTCGACAGGGTCGGAGACCCAGTACTTC. Residues: CSAASTGSETQYF.

The sample holds many counts of this clonotype. The chain couples TRBV7-9 to TRBJ2-1, with D unresolved. Germline V CDR1 and CDR2: SEHNR, FQNEAQ (reference sequence). This CDR3 region has 15 residues. V was trimmed by 5 bases and J by 0 bases, leaving 11 bases between them. The CDR3 nucleotides are TGTGCCAGCAGCCCGCCGGCCGTCTCCTACAATGAGCAGTTCTTC. It specifies CASSPPAVSYNEQFF.

J is TRBJ2-7 and V is TRBV7-2, with D possibly TRBD2 on 5 matching bases. Germline CDR1 SGHTA, CDR2 FQGNSA. The CDR3 runs to 15 residues. Trimming took 1 base from V and 1 from J, leaving 11 bases between them. The CDR3 bases are TGTGCCAGCAGCTTAGAGGTAGCGAATTCCTACGAGCAGTACTTC. It yields the protein CASSLEVANSYEQYF.

CDR3 loop: CASSLGRKETQYF. In DNA form, the CDR3 reads TGTGCCAGTAGTCTCGGGCGAAAAGAGACCCAGTACTTC. The rearrangement joins TRBV19 to TRBJ2-5; D is undetermined. Germline CDR1 and CDR2: LNHDA and SQIVND (reference sequence). Trimming took 5 bases from V and 3 from J, leaving 10 bases between them. The CDR3 has 13 residues. Drawing the rest from reference TRBV19 and TRBJ2-5, the complete variable domain is DGGITQSPKYLFRKEGQNVTLSCEQNLNHDAMYWYRQDPGQGLRLIYYSQIVNDFQKGDIAEGYSVSREKKESFPLTVTSAQKNPTAFYLCASSLGRKETQYFGPGTRLLVL.

The chain uses TRBV4-3 and TRBJ2-7; D might be TRBD2 (6 bases). V was pared by 3 bases and J by 7 bases, with 22 bases between. Germline V gives CDR1 LGHNA, CDR2 YSLEER. The CDR3 spans 16 residues. CDR3 DNA sequence: TGCGCCAGCAGCCAGGCCTGGGCCCATACCGGGAGAGAGCAGTACTTC. This codes for CASSQAWAHTGREQYF.

The rearrangement links TRBV25-1 to TRBJ2-1; 8 bases fit TRBD1. The V and J ends lost 4 bases and 0 bases, in that order; junction bases with no gene match: 5. Germline V gene data show CDR1 as MGHDK and CDR2 as SYGVNS. The CDR3 loop spans 16 amino acids. Here the CDR3 DNA reads TGTGCCAGCAGTGGAACCGGGACAGGCTCCTACAATGAGCAGTTCTTC. As protein: CASSGTGTGSYNEQFF.

This clonotype was detected ten times or more. This chain connects TRBV9 to TRBJ2-5; tentative D call: TRBD2 (6 bases). This CDR3 has 16 residues. V was shortened by 0 bases and J by 2 bases, with 14 bases between the two germline ends. Germline assignment: CDR1 SGDLS and CDR2 YYNGEE. The CDR3 region is CASSVDSGWGQETQYF. For the CDR3, the DNA is TGTGCCAGCAGCGTAGATAGCGGATGGGGTCAAGAGACCCAGTACTTC.

This clonotype appeared once. The chain links TRBV28 to TRBJ2-4; 8 nucleotides match TRBD1. CDR1 and CDR2 from the germline V gene are MDHEN and SYDVKM. The CDR3 is 16 amino acids. Trimming cost V 4 bases and J 9 bases; bases outside gene matches: 14. The CDR3: CASSSPRTGPFTIQYF. DNA for the CDR3: TGTGCCAGCAGTTCCCCACGGACAGGGCCGTTTACCATTCAGTACTTC.

This clonotype came up a few times. This sequence joins TRBV20-1 and TRBJ2-7, with TRBD1 as a possible D gene (5 bases). Trimming cost V 4 bases and J 2 bases, with 12 bases left between them. CDR1 is DFQATT and CDR2 is SNEGSKA in the germline V gene (reference sequence). This CDR3 spans 13 amino acids. CDR3 in DNA: TGCAGTGCTACTAACAGGCCGACCTACGAGCAGTACTTC. This encodes CSATNRPTYEQYF.

The CDR3 loop is CASSNRLMGGNEQFF. The DNA for the CDR3 is TGTGCCAGCAGCAACCGGTTGATGGGGGGGAATGAGCAGTTCTTC. The chain links TRBV14 to TRBJ2-1, with 7 bases fitting TRBD2. From germline, CDR1 is SGHDN and CDR2 FVKESK. The CDR3 has 15 amino acids. Unmatched junction bases numbered 11, after V lost 5 bases and J lost 7 bases.

This clonotype was detected many times. The rearrangement uses TRBV12-3 or TRBV12-4 and TRBJ2-1; 7 positions match TRBD2. Trimming cost V 3 bases and J 4 bases; bases outside gene matches: 0. The CDR3 totals 13 residues. CDR3 protein: CASSLGLYNEQFF. CDR3 in DNA: TGTGCCAGCAGTTTGGGACTATACAATGAGCAGTTCTTC.

This clonotype was counted ten times or more. The J gene is TRBJ1-2, the V gene TRBV20-1, with TRBD1 matching 8 bases. Germline CDR1 and CDR2: DFQATT and SNEGSKA (reference sequence). The CDR3 runs to 12 residues. For the CDR3, the DNA is TGCACCACAGGGGACAGGAGTTATGGCTACACCTTC. It translates to CTTGDRSYGYTF.